A single sample is the source of the 16 T cell receptor beta chains below, sequenced in a study of T cells of healthy individuals. One entry per CDR3 protein, called by TCRdb with MiXCR from the 5' RACE reads. Found here are tens of thousands of distinct CDR3 sequences, about a sixth of them singletons; the top ten hold approximately 4.6%. The receptors originated from a human donor in good health.

This clonotype was picked up a small number of times. One end of the junction does not line up with germline, which may come from a read error. The rearrangement links TRBV5-1 to TRBJ2-7; 12 bases fit TRBD2. The germline V gene has CDR1 SGHRS and CDR2 YFSETQ. The CDR3 has 16 residues. The CDR3 loop reads CASSLGTSGTFYVQYF. The CDR3 DNA reads TGCGCCAGCAGCTTGGGGACTAGCGGGACGTTCTACGTGCAGTACTTC. Drawing the rest from reference TRBV5-1 and TRBJ2-7, the complete variable domain is KAGVTQTPRYLIKTRGQQVTLSCSPISGHRSVSWYQQTPGQGLQFLFEYFSETQRNKGNFPGRFSGRQFSNSRSEMNVSTLELGDSALYLCASSLGTSGTFYVQYFGPGTRLTVT.

The CDR3 is CASSAGQGVNEQFF. The CDR3 DNA is TGTGCCAGCAGCGCAGGACAGGGGGTTAATGAGCAGTTCTTC. The chain is built from TRBV7-9 and TRBJ2-1, with 10 nucleotides matching TRBD1. V lost 5 bases, J lost 7 bases, and 5 bases stayed unmatched. Germline V gene lookup returns CDR1 SEHNR and CDR2 FQNEAQ (reference sequence). This CDR3 is 14 amino acids long.

The V call is TRBV6-1, the J call TRBJ1-1; D might be TRBD1 (5 bases). The CDR3 is 13 amino acids. Trimming took off 3 bases at V and 7 bases at J, with 12 bases between the two ends. Per the germline V gene, CDR1 is MNHNS and CDR2 is SASEGT. The CDR3 spells CASSDRAGFEAFF. The CDR3 coding sequence is TGTGCCAGCAGTGACAGGGCTGGTTTTGAAGCTTTCTTT.

In its sample, this clonotype was seen many times. This chain uses TRBV18 with TRBJ1-2; TRBD1 agrees at 12 bases. With V trimmed by 4 bases and J by 8 bases, 11 bases remained unmatched. The CDR3 totals 16 residues. CDR1 and CDR2 (germline): KGHSH, LQKENI. The DNA of the CDR3 is TGTGCCAGCTCACAAGTGCCGGGACAGGGGGCGCAGGGCTACACCTTC. It codes for CASSQVPGQGAQGYTF.

Ten or more counts support this clonotype. V and J are TRBV28 and TRBJ1-2, with 9 bases lining up with TRBD1. J was trimmed by 3 bases and V by 5 bases; bases with no gene match: 31. CDR3 length equals 23 residues. CDR1 MDHEN and CDR2 SYDVKM come from the germline V gene. CDR3 nucleotide sequence: TGTGCCAGCAGTACCCCCTCCGGACAGGGGTCCCCAAGGAGCTTCCTAAAATACTATGGCTACACCTTC. This gives the protein CASSTPSGQGSPRSFLKYYGYTF.

This clonotype was picked up many times. This chain uses TRBV7-2 with TRBJ2-5; 11 bases are shared with TRBD2. Germline V gives CDR1 SGHTA, CDR2 FQGNSA. V gave up 4 bases and J gave up 2 bases; unmatched junction bases: 3. The CDR3 is made up of 15 amino acids. The CDR3 reads CASSSRLAGQETQYF. The CDR3 DNA reads TGTGCCAGCAGCTCCCGACTAGCGGGGCAAGAGACCCAGTACTTC.

This clonotype showed up just a few times. The rearrangement joins TRBV28 to TRBJ2-2; the D is unclear. The CDR3 consists of 16 residues. Germline V lookup: CDR1 MDHEN, CDR2 SYDVKM. V gave up 2 bases and J gave up 2 bases, with 12 bases separating them. The CDR3: CASSLAALLNTGELFF. In DNA, the CDR3 is TGTGCCAGCAGTTTAGCTGCTTTGTTAAACACCGGGGAGCTGTTTTTT.

Points on this clonotype: A much larger clonotype is one base distant, so this may be a read error. The chain links TRBV20-1 to TRBJ2-3; perhaps TRBD2 as D (5 bases). The CDR3 runs to 15 residues. V was trimmed by 6 bases and J by 3 bases, leaving 19 bases between them. CDR1 DFQATT and CDR2 SNEGSKA come from the germline V gene (reference sequence). CDR3 coding DNA: TGCAGTGCCCCCGCCGGGGTAGCCTCGACAGATACGCAGTATTTT. This gives the protein CSAPAGVASTDTQYF.

V usage is TRBV4-1 and J usage is TRBJ2-7, with D perhaps TRBD1 (6 bases). This CDR3 has 15 amino acids. Germline CDR1 is MGHRA and CDR2 is YSYEKL. V was cut by 5 bases and J by 0 bases, with 14 bases left in between. CDR3 in amino acids: CASSSGPDSSYEQYF. The CDR3 DNA is TGCGCCAGCAGCTCAGGGCCGGACAGCTCCTACGAGCAGTACTTC.

The rearrangement joins TRBV20-1 to TRBJ2-5, with 9 bases fitting TRBD2. The trim removed 5 bases at V and 2 bases at J, leaving 12 bases unmatched. Looked up from germline, CDR1 is DFQATT and CDR2 is SNEGSKA (reference sequence). The CDR3 sequence is 16 residues long. This CDR3 reads CSAPQWASGEQETQYF. The CDR3 region has the DNA TGCAGTGCTCCGCAGTGGGCTAGCGGGGAACAAGAGACCCAGTACTTC.

Worth noting for this clonotype: A much larger clone sits a single nucleotide away, making a read error possible. This chain connects TRBV4-2 to TRBJ1-1; possibly TRBD1 for D (5 bases). CDR1 is LGHNA, CDR2 YNFKEQ, per germline. The CDR3 is 13 amino acids. The CDR3 is CASSQDWGTGAFF. The CDR3 bases are TGTGCCAGCAGCCAAGATTGGGGGACTGGAGCTTTCTTT.

In DNA, the CDR3 is TGTGCCAGCAGCTTGGAACAGACCCAAGAGACCCAGTACTTC. This codes for CASSLEQTQETQYF. The genes are TRBV5-4 and TRBJ2-5; D is ambiguous. Trimming pared 0 bases from V and 1 base from J, leaving 7 bases between. CDR1 is SGHNT and CDR2 is YYREEE in the germline V gene (reference sequence). The CDR3 spans 14 residues.

The chain carries TRBV20-1 and TRBJ2-3; D may be TRBD1 or TRBD2 (6 bases each). Trimming left V 7 bases short and J 5 bases short, with 13 bases between. The germline CDR1 and CDR2 sequences are DFQATT and SNEGSKA (reference sequence). This CDR3 is 12 amino acids long. In nucleotides, the CDR3 is TGCAGTGTGCGGGACAACCTAGATACGCAGTATTTT. Protein: CSVRDNLDTQYF.

V is TRBV20-1 and J is TRBJ1-2; 7 bases agree with TRBD1. The CDR3 runs to 13 residues. The germline CDR1 and CDR2 sequences are DFQATT and SNEGSKA (reference sequence). Losses at the gene ends were 7 bases for V and 4 bases for J; bases not matched to a gene: 9. CDR3: CSVLLGQSYGYTF. CDR3 coding DNA: TGCAGTGTACTGCTGGGACAGAGCTATGGCTACACCTTC.

This rearrangement joins TRBV30 to TRBJ1-1, with 7 bases identical to TRBD1. The CDR3 length is 14 residues. Germline trimming cut 2 bases from V and 0 bases from J; bases unmatched to any gene: 3. Germline CDR1 reads GTSNPN; CDR2 reads SVGIG (reference sequence). CDR3 sequence: CAWSSTGLNTEAFF. The CDR3 DNA reads TGTGCCTGGAGTTCGACAGGGCTGAACACTGAAGCTTTCTTT.

This clonotype was detected ten times or more. The CDR3 sequence is CASSVGPAGNGEQFF. The CDR3 coding sequence is TGTGCCAGCAGCGTTGGACCAGCGGGGAATGGGGAGCAGTTCTTC. The chain uses TRBV9 and TRBJ2-1; TRBD2 matches 7 bases. Germline V lookup: CDR1 SGDLS, CDR2 YYNGEE. V shed 2 bases, J shed 10 bases, and the junction held 12 bases outside the gene matches. CDR3 size: 15 residues. Together with reference TRBV9 and TRBJ2-1, the CDR3 gives the full variable domain: DSGVTQTPKHLITATGQRVTLRCSPRSGDLSVYWYQQSLDQGLQFLIQYYNGEERAKGNILERFSAQQFPDLHSELNLSSLELGDSALYFCASSVGPAGNGEQFFGPGTRLTVL.